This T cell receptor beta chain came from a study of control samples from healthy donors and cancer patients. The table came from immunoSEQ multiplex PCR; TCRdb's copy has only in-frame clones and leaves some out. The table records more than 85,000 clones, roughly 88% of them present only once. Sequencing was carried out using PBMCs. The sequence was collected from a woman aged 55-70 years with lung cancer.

The CDR3 DNA follows: TGTGCCAGCAGCTACCGTGGGGCGGGTGAGCAGTACTTC. Translation gives CASSYRGAGEQYF. The chain joins TRBV3-1 (or the pseudogene TRBV3-2) to TRBJ2-7; D is possibly TRBD1 or TRBD2 (5 bases each). Per germline, CDR1 LGHDT and CDR2 YNNKEL (reference sequence). This CDR3 is built from 13 residues. The V and J ends lost 5 bases and 7 bases respectively, with 15 bases between them.